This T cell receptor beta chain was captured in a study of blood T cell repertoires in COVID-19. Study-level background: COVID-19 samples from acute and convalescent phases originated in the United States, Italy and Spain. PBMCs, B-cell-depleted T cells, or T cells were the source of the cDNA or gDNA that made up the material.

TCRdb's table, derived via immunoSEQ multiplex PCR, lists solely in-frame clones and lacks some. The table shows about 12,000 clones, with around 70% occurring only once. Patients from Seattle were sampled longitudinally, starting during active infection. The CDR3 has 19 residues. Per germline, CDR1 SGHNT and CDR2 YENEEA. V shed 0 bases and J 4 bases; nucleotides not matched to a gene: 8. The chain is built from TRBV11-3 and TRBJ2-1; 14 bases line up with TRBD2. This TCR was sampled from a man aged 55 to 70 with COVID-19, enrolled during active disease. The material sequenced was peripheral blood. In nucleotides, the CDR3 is TGTGCCAGCAGCTTAGATCCATCCGGACTAGCGGGGGGATACAATGAGCAGTTCTTC. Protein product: CASSLDPSGLAGGYNEQFF.